The 18 T cell receptor beta chains below come from one sample, sequenced in a study of vaccination effects on CD4 cells after COVID-19 (dated by TCRdb to between 2021 and 2023). Preparation of the library involved the immunoSEQ multiplex PCR assay. Here the immuneACCESS table is served through TCRdb, limited to in-frame sequences with V and J called. Missing clones are a known gap in these copies; in checked studies unresolved V genes cover under half, and the rest lacks a known reason. Across this sample there are about 80,000 clones, with roughly 80% seen only once. The ten largest clones capture over 0.95% of the sample. Antigen specificity for these receptors is unknown. In the ViraFEST assay, PBMC were stimulated with viral peptide pools, and TCR sequencing was then used to find antigen-specific CD4+ T cell clonotypes based on their expansion. After less than 13 days of culture, CD4+ T cells were isolated with the EasySep CD4+ T cell isolation kit. Participants received two doses of either the BNT162b2 or the mRNA-1273 mRNA SARS-CoV-2 vaccine.

The input for sequencing was CD4+ T cells from PBMCs cultured with HCoV-OC43 spike peptides, taken after COVID-19 vaccination. This sample's cell subset or site label indicates: HCoV-OC43 spike overlapping peptide pool stimulation. The receptors originated from a human donor who received a COVID-19 vaccine.

This rearrangement joins TRBV5-1 to TRBJ2-1; D gene ambiguous. Trimming removed 0 bases from V and 4 bases from J, with 8 bases in between. Germline lookup yields CDR1 SGHRS and CDR2 YFSETQ. The CDR3 covers 14 residues. The CDR3, as DNA: TGCGCCAGCAGCTTGGTCCAACAATACAATGAGCAGTTCTTC. Protein: CASSLVQQYNEQFF.

J is TRBJ2-3 and V is TRBV14; D is uncertain. The CDR3 extends over 11 amino acids. Between the trimmed V and J ends, which lost 5 bases and 2 bases, there was a span of 2 bases. In germline, CDR1 is SGHDN, CDR2 FVKESK. CDR3 amino acids: CASSNTDTQYF. Written as DNA, the CDR3 is TGTGCCAGCAGCAACACAGATACGCAGTATTTT.

J is TRBJ2-1 and V is TRBV7-3; 13 bases are a match to TRBD2. Per the germline V gene, CDR1 is SGHTA and CDR2 is FQGTGA. After removal of 4 bases from V and 6 bases from J, the junction contained 3 bases not matched to a gene. The CDR3 extends over 15 amino acids. The CDR3 coding sequence is TGTGCCAGCAGCTCCGGGACTAGCGGGGTCAATGAGCAGTTCTTC. Translating gives CASSSGTSGVNEQFF.

V usage is TRBV5-1 and J usage is TRBJ2-3; 10 positions agree with TRBD1. Germline CDR1 is SGHRS and CDR2 is YFSETQ. The junction had 4 bases not matched to a gene; V was cut back by 5 bases and J by 4 bases. CDR3 length: 14 residues. CDR3 sequence: CASSGTGDPDTQYF. The CDR3 nucleotides are TGCGCCAGCAGTGGGACAGGGGATCCAGATACGCAGTATTTT.

The chain employs TRBV2 and TRBJ2-2; 10 nucleotides align to TRBD2. Per the germline V gene, CDR1 is SNHLY and CDR2 is FYNNEI. V gave up 4 bases and J gave up 0 bases; unmatched junction bases: 2. The CDR3 runs 16 residues. The CDR3 is CASSVAGGTNTGELFF. The DNA of the CDR3 is TGTGCCAGCAGTGTAGCGGGGGGAACGAACACCGGGGAGCTGTTTTTT.

J is TRBJ2-3 and V is TRBV6-5; TRBD1 or TRBD2 may be the D gene (6 bases each). This CDR3 is built from 14 residues. Germline CDR1 and CDR2: MNHEY and SVGAGI. Trimming shortened V by 7 bases and J by 2 bases, and 13 bases separated the two germline ends. CDR3 DNA sequence: TGTGCCAGCATTCCGGGGGCCCCCACAGATACGCAGTATTTT. Translating it yields CASIPGAPTDTQYF.

The chain couples TRBV14 to TRBJ2-2, with a weak D call TRBD1 (6 bases). The CDR3 length is 16 residues. CDR1 is SGHDN, CDR2 FVKESK, per germline. V was cut by 2 bases and J by 2 bases, with 12 bases left in between. Here the CDR3 reads CASSQYKGTNTGELFF. CDR3 in DNA: TGTGCCAGCAGCCAATATAAGGGGACAAACACCGGGGAGCTGTTTTTT.

The V call is TRBV11-3, the J call TRBJ2-1; a possible D gene is TRBD1 (6 bases). This CDR3 is built from 15 residues. CDR1 and CDR2 from the germline V gene are SGHNT and YENEEA. V was clipped by 5 bases and J by 1 base, with 12 bases between them. CDR3 protein: CASSPEQGSYNEQFF. For the CDR3, the DNA is TGTGCCAGCAGCCCTGAACAGGGTTCCTACAATGAGCAGTTCTTC.

J is TRBJ2-5 and V is TRBV5-1, with a weak D call TRBD1 (6 bases). Germline V gene data show CDR1 as SGHRS and CDR2 as YFSETQ. The V end was cut by 3 bases, the J end by 5 bases, with 11 bases between. This CDR3 has 13 residues. The CDR3 region is CASSSTGTETQYF. In DNA form, the CDR3 reads TGCGCCAGCAGCTCGACAGGAACGGAGACCCAGTACTTC.

V usage is TRBV9 and J usage is TRBJ1-2; perhaps TRBD1 as D (5 bases). The CDR3 runs to 12 residues. Germline CDR1 reads SGDLS; CDR2 reads YYNGEE. V lost 7 bases, J lost 1 base, and 8 bases lay in between. CDR3 in amino acids: CASGTLNYGYTF. The CDR3, as DNA: TGTGCCAGCGGGACGCTTAACTATGGCTACACCTTC.

This chain uses TRBV30 with TRBJ1-1; D is unresolved. Between the trimmed V and J ends, which lost 2 bases and 4 bases, there was a span of 14 bases. The length of the CDR3 is 14 residues. Germline CDR1 is GTSNPN and CDR2 is SVGIG (reference sequence). The CDR3 region has the DNA TGTGCCTGGAGTCAGACCCGGACTGTCACTGAAGCTTTCTTT. Its translation is CAWSQTRTVTEAFF.

The genes are TRBV12-3 or TRBV12-4 and TRBJ1-4; unclear D gene. V lost 3 bases and J lost 6, with 8 bases in between. CDR3 length equals 13 residues. CDR3 DNA sequence: TGTGCCAGCAGTTTTTTTGTCGATGAAAAACTGTTTTTT. Residues: CASSFFVDEKLFF.

V gene TRBV13 combines with J gene TRBJ2-3; weak D call: TRBD2 (5 bases). The V gene's germline CDR1 is PRHDT and CDR2 FYEKMQ (reference sequence). The CDR3 totals 15 residues. V was clipped by 4 bases and J by 0 bases, with 11 bases between them. The CDR3, as DNA: TGTGCCAGCAGCTACGGACTGGCGAGCACAGATACGCAGTATTTT. Protein sequence: CASSYGLASTDTQYF.

V is TRBV18 and J is TRBJ1-4; TRBD1 agrees at 7 bases. This CDR3 is built from 15 residues. After removal of 2 bases from V and 5 bases from J, the junction contained 5 bases not matched to a gene. CDR1 is KGHSH, CDR2 LQKENI, per germline. CDR3 region: CASSPSGQANEKLFF. CDR3 bases: TGTGCCAGCTCACCATCCGGACAGGCAAATGAAAAACTGTTTTTT.

The chain has TRBV6-4 and TRBJ1-1; D gene uncertain. The CDR3 runs to 13 residues. The V end was cut by 6 bases, the J end by 5 bases, with 13 bases between. The germline gives CDR1 MRHNA, CDR2 SNTAGT. The CDR3 protein is CASSGEWGTEAFF. The DNA for the CDR3 is TGTGCCAGCAGCGGAGAGTGGGGAACTGAAGCTTTCTTT.

The chain has TRBV6-5 and TRBJ1-5; a weak D match, TRBD1 (5 bases). There are 12 residues in the CDR3. CDR1 is MNHEY and CDR2 is SVGAGI in the germline V gene. V gave up 7 bases and J gave up 5 bases, with 9 bases separating them. CDR3 sequence: CASNRSYQPQHF. In DNA, the CDR3 is TGTGCCAGCAACAGGTCTTATCAGCCCCAGCATTTT.

CDR3 DNA: TGTGCCAGCAGCGGGAGGACAGGGGGGGCTGAAAAACTGTTTTTT. Translated, it gives CASSGRTGGAEKLFF. V is TRBV7-9 and J is TRBJ1-4, with 10 bases that match TRBD1. Germline CDR1 reads SEHNR; CDR2 reads FQNEAQ (reference sequence). The CDR3 runs to 15 residues. V shed 5 bases and J 7 bases; nucleotides not matched to a gene: 7.

With respect to this clone: Different DNA sequences within this sample yield the same CDR3. The V and J genes are TRBV5-1 and TRBJ1-3; D gene uncertain. Looked up from germline, CDR1 is SGHRS and CDR2 is YFSETQ. The CDR3 spans 15 residues. Trimming removed 0 bases at V and 0 bases at J, with 7 bases between. The CDR3 reads CASSLDSYSGNTIYF. The DNA for the CDR3 is TGCGCCAGCAGCTTGGACAGCTACTCTGGAAACACCATATATTTT.